The next 19 T cell receptor beta chains were all read from a single sample in a study of T cells in Graves' hyperthyroidism and ophthalmopathy (dated by TCRdb to about 2019). Library preparation used multiplex PCR. The listed sequencing device is Illumina HiSeq 2000. TCR beta CDR3 regions were amplified from RNA transcripts. For the first round of RT-PCR on the TCR CDR3, the HTBI primer set was used together with the Qiagen OneStep RT-PCR kit. TCRdb took the public reads, trimmed them with fastp at Q25, ran MiXCR for clone calling and kept in-frame beta chains. Every entry covers one CDR3 protein and lists the most common genes and DNA from its rows. The sample profile shows 750,000 to 950,000 distinct CDR3 sequences; more than 30% of them were found once. Clones ranked in the top ten supply approximately 8.7% of the sample. Sequenced: blood. Receptors originate from a man younger than 35 with Graves' hyperthyroidism.

The rearrangement uses TRBV12-3 or TRBV12-4 and TRBJ2-6, with D perhaps matching TRBD2 (6 bases). The CDR3 totals 15 residues. The V gene lost 6 bases and the J gene lost 2 bases, with 11 bases spanning the gap. This chain's CDR3 is CASRYPGAGANVLTF. DNA for the CDR3: TGTGCCAGCAGATATCCGGGGGCTGGGGCCAACGTCCTGACTTTC.

This clonotype was detected many times. This chain uses TRBV7-2 with TRBJ2-7; D tentatively reads TRBD1 or TRBD2 (5 bases each). Germline loops: CDR1 SGHTA, CDR2 FQGNSA. Trimming stripped 5 bases from V and 2 bases from J, with 7 bases between. The CDR3 extends over 12 amino acids. The CDR3: CASSVGPYEQYF. CDR3 DNA sequence: TGTGCCAGCAGCGTGGGACCCTACGAGCAGTACTTC.

This clonotype was counted ten times or more. The gene calls are TRBV7-6 and TRBJ2-7; 9 bases agree with TRBD1. The V segment lost 3 bases and the J segment 4 bases; nucleotides outside the gene matches: 7. CDR3 length: 15 amino acids. CDR1 is SGHVS, CDR2 FNYEAQ, per germline. The CDR3 loop reads CASSFPGTGIYEQYF. The CDR3, as DNA: TGTGCCAGCAGCTTTCCCGGGACAGGGATTTACGAGCAGTACTTC.

On this clonotype: A much larger clonotype is one base distant, so this may be a read error. The chain combines TRBV15 with TRBJ2-7; D is unresolved. This CDR3 has 13 residues. Germline CDR1 LNHNV, CDR2 YYDKDF (reference sequence). The CDR3 region is CATSRGESDEQCF. CDR3 nucleotide sequence: TGTGCCACCAGCAGAGGGGAATCAGACGAGCAGTGCTTC. The full variable domain, its missing parts supplied by reference TRBV15 and TRBJ2-7, is DAMVIQNPRYQVTQFGKPVTLSCSQTLNHNVMYWYQQKSSQAPKLLFHYYDKDFNNEADTPDNFQSRRPNTSFCFLDIRSPGLGDTAMYLCATSRGESDEQCFGPGTRLTVT.

For the CDR3, the DNA is TGTGCCGGTTCTAGCGGTAATTCCTACGAGCAGTACTTC. This translates into CAGSSGNSYEQYF. The V and J genes are TRBV7-9 and TRBJ2-7; 7 nucleotides agree with TRBD2. Germline values: CDR1 SEHNR, CDR2 FQNEAQ (reference sequence). With 11 bases clipped from V and 1 base from J, the junction kept 8 bases outside the gene matches. This CDR3 is built from 13 residues.

V and J are TRBV7-6 and TRBJ2-7; 14 bases are shared with TRBD2. With 5 bases clipped from V and 6 bases from J, the junction kept 9 bases outside the gene matches. Germline CDR1 and CDR2: SGHVS and FNYEAQ. The CDR3 covers 16 residues. The CDR3 reads CASSPPGLAGVSEQYF. The CDR3 DNA is TGTGCCAGCAGCCCCCCGGGACTAGCGGGAGTATCCGAGCAGTACTTC.

This chain links TRBV20-1 with TRBJ2-7; 8 positions agree with TRBD2. The CDR3 runs 13 residues. V shed 3 bases and J 5 bases; nucleotides not matched to a gene: 6. The germline CDR1 and CDR2 sequences are DFQATT and SNEGSKA (reference sequence). In nucleotides, the CDR3 is TGCAGTGCTAGCGGGGGGGCTTCCGACGAGCAGTACTTC. Translated: CSASGGASDEQYF.

Worth noting for this clonotype: At one end the junction does not follow the germline gene, possibly because of a read error. The chain carries TRBV9 and TRBJ2-2, with a possible D match to TRBD2 (5 bases). This CDR3 has 15 amino acids. Germline-derived CDR1 and CDR2 are SGDLS and YYNGEE. CDR3 amino acids: CASSVRERKTGELFF. The CDR3 DNA follows: TGTGCCAGCAGCGTTAGGGAACGGAAAACCGGGGAACTGTTTTTT.

The CDR3 sequence is CASSERGRGIDNQPQHF. The CDR3 DNA sequence: TGTGCCAGCAGCGAAAGGGGGAGGGGAATTGACAATCAGCCCCAGCATTTT. This rearrangement joins TRBV13 to TRBJ1-5, with D possibly being TRBD1 (6 bases). The length of the CDR3 is 17 residues. Trimming took 5 bases from V and 3 from J, leaving 20 bases between them. Germline V gene data show CDR1 as PRHDT and CDR2 as FYEKMQ (reference sequence).

This clonotype has more than one count but fewer than ten. The V call is TRBV5-4, the J call TRBJ2-5; D may be TRBD2 (5 bases). Germline CDR1 is SGHNT and CDR2 is YYREEE (reference sequence). CDR3 length: 16 residues. V gave up 5 bases and J gave up 3 bases, with 20 bases separating them. The CDR3 spells CASSLPGRGLEETQYF. The DNA for the CDR3 is TGTGCCAGCAGTCTCCCGGGCCGGGGATTGGAAGAGACCCAGTACTTC.

Only a few counts were recorded for this clonotype. The CDR3 here is CASSPAPAAPGYTF. The DNA for the CDR3 is TGTGCCAGCAGCCCGGCCCCTGCCGCCCCTGGCTACACCTTC. The chain is built from TRBV5-4 and TRBJ1-2; D ambiguous. V lost 4 bases, J lost 7 bases, and 17 bases lay in between. The CDR3 has 14 residues. Germline lookup yields CDR1 SGHNT and CDR2 YYREEE (reference sequence).

The CDR3 bases are TGTGCCAGCACCCCACCCCGTAGCGGGAGAAGGAAGACCCAGTACTTC. It specifies CASTPPRSGRRKTQYF. The chain joins TRBV5-6 to TRBJ2-5; 9 bases match TRBD2. Germline CDR1 SGHDT, CDR2 YYEEEE. The CDR3 contains 16 residues. V was pared by 6 bases and J by 6 bases, with 15 bases of the junction left unmatched.

Ten or more counts support this clonotype. This chain uses TRBV7-9 with TRBJ2-6; TRBD2 matches 8 bases. The trim removed 4 bases at V and 4 bases at J, leaving 9 bases unmatched. This CDR3 contains 17 residues. The germline gives CDR1 SEHNR, CDR2 FQNEAQ (reference sequence). The CDR3 region is CASSWREDQPGANVLTF. CDR3 DNA: TGTGCCAGCAGCTGGCGGGAGGACCAGCCCGGGGCCAACGTCCTGACTTTC. Full variable domain (outside the CDR3, taken from reference TRBV7-9 and TRBJ2-6): DTGVSQNPRHKITKRGQNVTFRCDPISEHNRLYWYRQTLGQGPEFLTYFQNEAQLEKSRLLSDRFSAERPKGSFSTLEIQRTEQGDSAMYLCASSWREDQPGANVLTFGAGSRLTVL.

This chain connects TRBV10-2 to TRBJ2-5; D is ambiguous. CDR1 is WSHSY, CDR2 SAAADI, per germline. The length of the CDR3 is 14 residues. V shed 6 bases and J shed 4 bases, with 15 bases lying between them. Here the CDR3 DNA reads TGCGCCAGCAGCCCCGGGCAGAGTGGAGAGACCCAGTACTTC. Amino acids: CASSPGQSGETQYF.

This chain uses TRBV7-8 with TRBJ1-5; D is undetermined. The CDR3 loop spans 16 amino acids. Germline values: CDR1 SGHVS, CDR2 FQNEAQ. Trimming removed 8 bases at V and 1 base at J, with 18 bases between. The DNA of the CDR3 is TGTGCCAGCGGCCACGACGGTAAGAGCAGCAATCAGCCCCAGCATTTT. Protein: CASGHDGKSSNQPQHF.

This clonotype was counted between two and nine times. The chain carries TRBV12-3 or TRBV12-4 and TRBJ1-2; 8 positions match TRBD1. The CDR3 consists of 16 residues. J gave up 4 bases and V 6 bases, and 13 bases lay outside the gene matches. In DNA, the CDR3 is TGTGCCAGCAGCGGACAGGGCCCACTCGACCCCTATGGCTACACCTTC. Encoded protein: CASSGQGPLDPYGYTF.

Of note for this clonotype: One end of the junction varies from germline; a read error may be responsible. The chain recombines TRBV15 with TRBJ1-5; maybe TRBD1 (6 bases). In germline, CDR1 is LNHNV, CDR2 YYDKDF (reference sequence). The CDR3 has 16 residues. Here the CDR3 reads CASSVGGGAPNQPQHF. CDR3 nucleotides: TGTGCCAGCAGCGTAGGGGGGGGGGCGCCGAATCAGCCCCAGCATTTT.

This clonotype was counted a few times. The rearrangement uses TRBV12-3 or TRBV12-4 and TRBJ1-6, with D maybe TRBD1 (6 bases). CDR3 length: 16 amino acids. The germline V and J ends were trimmed by 3 bases and 7 bases, with 16 bases remaining between them. CDR3 protein: CASSFSGGHYNSPLHF. Here the CDR3 DNA reads TGTGCCAGCAGTTTTTCCGGGGGACATTACAATTCACCCCTCCACTTT.

The V gene is TRBV7-3, the J gene TRBJ1-6, with D tentatively TRBD1 (5 bases). Germline V gene lookup returns CDR1 SGHTA and CDR2 FQGTGA. The CDR3 length is 15 residues. Trimming took 2 bases from V and 8 from J, leaving 13 bases between them. CDR3 DNA sequence: TGTGCCAGCAGCTTACAGGGTGGCCAAGATTCACCCCTCCACTTT. It is translated as CASSLQGGQDSPLHF.